These T cell receptor beta chains were read from a single sample in a study of blood T cell repertoires in COVID-19. Some clones are missing from TCRdb's copy, which holds only in-frame ones; the method was immunoSEQ multiplex PCR. The sample holds roughly 16,000 clones, about four fifths seen once. The source material was peripheral blood. These receptors came from a man older than 75 with active COVID-19. CDR3s include the opening cysteine and the closing phenylalanine or tryptophan.

V gene | CDR3 protein
TRBV13 | CASRRLAGGPGEQFF
TRBV29-1 | CSASASNRGRVQYF
TRBV29-1 | CSVGDSPYEQYF
TRBV5-4 | CASSFLLGADYGYTF
TRBV5-5 | CASSLLGQDVYEQYF
TRBV18 | CASSSGTGGAYEQYF
TRBV7-2 | CASSDDLGLETQYF
TRBV3-1/TRBV3-2 | CASSQEEGPQDSPLHF
TRBV30 | CAWRRGPGEQYF
TRBV2 | CASSVNNRGPYEQYF
TRBV28 | CASSSTGGRTEAFF
TRBV24-1 | CATSAVALGELFF
TRBV27 | CASSFYSLPGDRGPETQYF
TRBV19 | CASSRSGIQPYEQYF
TRBV6-5 | CASSFRGGGYEQYF
TRBV7-9 | CASSFPGTGVYNEQFF
TRBV9 | CASSAKGGAGTEAFF